Reported below is one T cell receptor beta chain. Per the authors' pipeline: From reference gene primer amplification, estimates of nucleated cell counts were derived. Repertoires were generated with immunoSEQ multiplex PCR, while TCRdb's copy carries only in-frame clones and drops some. That table supplies the V and J calls and clone size; D and trimming were determined from the DNA. Here the sample spans roughly 60,000 clones, around 83% being singletons. This CDR3 has 17 amino acids. V lost 4 bases and J lost 0; bases outside the gene matches: 8. The data are from a study of blood T cell repertoires in COVID-19. Study details: PBMCs, B-cell-depleted T cells, or T cells provided the cDNA or gDNA that made up the material.

Sequencing input: peripheral blood. The receptor comes from an elderly woman with acute or convalescent COVID-19. V is TRBV23-1 and J is TRBJ2-3; 9 bases agree with TRBD1. TRBV23-1 counts as an open reading frame of uncertain function. CDR3 in amino acids: CASSPWDREGSTDTQYF. CDR3 bases: TGCGCCAGCAGTCCCTGGGACAGGGAAGGCAGCACAGATACGCAGTATTTT.